These 28 T cell receptor beta chains were all obtained from the same sample, sequenced in a study of PD-1 blockade in mismatch repair-deficient tumors. Using immunoSEQ multiplex PCR, the repertoire was profiled, and TCRdb retains in-frame clones only, with some absent. The sample includes 39,000 or so clones, roughly 83% of them seen just once. This material consisted of PBMCs, taken around 38 weeks after starting pembrolizumab. Source of these receptors: an adult with mismatch repair-deficient cancer.

This chain joins TRBV7-8 and TRBJ1-2, with D possibly TRBD1 on 6 matching bases. The CDR3 runs to 14 residues. The germline gives CDR1 SGHVS, CDR2 FQNEAQ. The V gene lost 5 bases and the J gene lost 8 bases, with 18 bases spanning the gap. The CDR3 protein is CASSAVGGARGYTF. In nucleotides, the CDR3 is TGTGCCAGCAGCGCAGTTGGGGGGGCAAGGGGCTACACCTTC.

The rearrangement joins TRBV7-3 to TRBJ2-3, with a tentative D call TRBD1 (5 bases). V was shortened by 5 bases and J by 2 bases, with 11 bases between the two germline ends. From germline, CDR1 is SGHTA and CDR2 FQGTGA. The CDR3 is made up of 14 amino acids. The CDR3 spells CASSAQGYTDTQYF. CDR3 coding DNA: TGTGCCAGCAGCGCCCAGGGTTACACAGATACGCAGTATTTT.

V gene TRBV9 combines with J gene TRBJ1-2; TRBD1 matches at 8 bases. The CDR3 extends over 14 amino acids. Trimming took 4 bases from V and 3 from J; bases not matched to a gene: 5. Germline CDR1 SGDLS, CDR2 YYNGEE. DNA of the CDR3: TGTGCCAGCAGCCAACGGACAGGGTACTATGGCTACACCTTC. It encodes CASSQRTGYYGYTF.

In DNA form, the CDR3 reads TGTGCCAGCAGCGAAAGCGGGAGACCCTACGAGCAGTACTTC. It encodes CASSESGRPYEQYF. The chain combines TRBV5-8 with TRBJ2-7, with 8 bases matching TRBD2. V dropped 4 bases and J dropped 2; count of bases not matched to a gene: 5. This CDR3 has 14 residues. Per the germline V gene, CDR1 is SGHTS and CDR2 is YDEGEE.

This chain connects TRBV5-6 to TRBJ2-7, with 14 positions matching TRBD2. CDR3 length: 14 amino acids. J lost 6 bases, V lost 7 bases, and 6 bases had no gene match. CDR1 is SGHDT and CDR2 is YYEEEE in the germline V gene. CDR3 protein: CASFRLAGGVEQYF. The CDR3 DNA is TGTGCCAGCTTCCGACTAGCGGGAGGGGTCGAGCAGTACTTC.

The gene calls are TRBV5-1 and TRBJ2-5, with D tentatively TRBD1 (6 bases). Germline V gene sequence: CDR1 SGHRS, CDR2 YFSETQ. The CDR3 loop spans 14 amino acids. Trimming removed 4 bases at V and 5 bases at J, with 15 bases between. CDR3 residues: CASSVRGTPETQYF. The DNA for the CDR3 is TGCGCCAGCAGCGTTAGGGGGACCCCGGAGACCCAGTACTTC.

This chain uses TRBV2 with TRBJ1-2; D is unclear. V shed 3 bases and J shed 4 bases, with 18 bases lying between them. This CDR3 spans 16 amino acids. Germline loops: CDR1 SNHLY, CDR2 FYNNEI. The CDR3: CASSEGRAYLTYGYTF. CDR3 nucleotides: TGTGCCAGCAGTGAGGGCAGAGCCTACCTTACCTATGGCTACACCTTC.

The chain uses TRBV7-2 and TRBJ2-2; 9 nucleotides agree with TRBD2. Germline trimming cut 3 bases from V and 6 bases from J; bases unmatched to any gene: 8. This CDR3 is built from 16 residues. Per the germline V gene, CDR1 is SGHTA and CDR2 is FQGNSA. The CDR3 nucleotides are TGTGCCAGCAGCTTGGTAGCGGGAGTGTACGCCGGGGAGCTGTTTTTT. Its translation: CASSLVAGVYAGELFF. The whole variable domain, remainder taken from reference TRBV7-2 and TRBJ2-2, is GAGVSQSPSNKVTEKGKDVELRCDPISGHTALYWYRQSLGQGLEFLIYFQGNSAPDKSGLPSDRFSAERTGGSVSTLTIQRTQQEDSAVYLCASSLVAGVYAGELFFGEGSRLTVL.

This clone was seen only once. This chain joins TRBV6-4 and TRBJ2-7; 9 bases are a match to TRBD2. J gave up 5 bases and V 3 bases, and 5 bases lay outside the gene matches. This CDR3 comprises 14 residues. The germline V gene has CDR1 MRHNA and CDR2 SNTAGT. The CDR3 region is CASSESASGDEQYF. CDR3 nucleotides: TGTGCCAGCAGTGAGAGTGCTAGCGGGGACGAGCAGTACTTC.

This chain connects TRBV7-2 to TRBJ2-1; D gene ambiguous. Looked up from germline, CDR1 is SGHTA and CDR2 is FQGNSA. V was clipped by 1 base and J by 2 bases, with 9 bases between them. CDR3 length: 15 residues. The CDR3 here is CASSLGSQTYNEQFF. CDR3 bases: TGTGCCAGCAGCTTAGGTTCACAAACCTACAATGAGCAGTTCTTC.

The chain couples TRBV15 to TRBJ2-4; 11 bases match TRBD1. There are 17 residues in the CDR3. The germline gives CDR1 LNHNV, CDR2 YYDKDF (reference sequence). With V trimmed by 4 bases and J by 1 base, 6 bases remained unmatched. In nucleotides, the CDR3 is TGTGCCACCAGCAAAGGACAGGGGGCCGGCGCCAAAAACATTCAGTACTTC. Its translation is CATSKGQGAGAKNIQYF. The whole variable domain, remainder taken from reference TRBV15 and TRBJ2-4, is DAMVIQNPRYQVTQFGKPVTLSCSQTLNHNVMYWYQQKSSQAPKLLFHYYDKDFNNEADTPDNFQSRRPNTSFCFLDIRSPGLGDTAMYLCATSKGQGAGAKNIQYFGAGTRLSVL.

The genes are TRBV28 and TRBJ1-5, with 12 bases fitting TRBD1. Germline loops: CDR1 MDHEN, CDR2 SYDVKM. CDR3 length: 17 amino acids. V dropped 6 bases and J dropped 0; count of bases not matched to a gene: 6. CDR3 in DNA: TGTGCCAGCAGGGGGACAGGGGGCGAGTATAGCAATCAGCCCCAGCATTTT. It translates to CASRGTGGEYSNQPQHF. Filled out from reference TRBV28 and TRBJ1-5, the complete variable domain reads DVKVTQSSRYLVKRTGEKVFLECVQDMDHENMFWYRQDPGLGLRLIYFSYDVKMKEKGDIPEGYSVSREKKERFSLILESASTNQTSMYLCASRGTGGEYSNQPQHFGDGTRLSIL.

This rearrangement joins TRBV5-5 to TRBJ1-3; D ambiguous. Germline CDR1 SGHKS, CDR2 YYEKEE (reference sequence). Trimming pared 2 bases from V and 0 bases from J, leaving 9 bases between. This CDR3 has 15 residues. The DNA of the CDR3 is TGTGCCAGCAGCTTAGAACAGCCCTCTGGAAACACCATATATTTT. Translating gives CASSLEQPSGNTIYF.

The chain recombines TRBV7-2 with TRBJ2-4, with TRBD2 identical over 11 bases. Trimming removed 5 bases from V and 16 bases from J; junction bases left unmatched: 16. The germline V gene encodes CDR1 SGHTA and CDR2 FQGNSA. The CDR3 length is 15 residues. CDR3 region: CASSLPPQTSGARYF. DNA of the CDR3: TGTGCCAGCAGCCTCCCCCCTCAGACTAGCGGGGCTCGTTACTTC. Full variable domain (outside the CDR3, taken from reference TRBV7-2 and TRBJ2-4): GAGVSQSPSNKVTEKGKDVELRCDPISGHTALYWYRQSLGQGLEFLIYFQGNSAPDKSGLPSDRFSAERTGGSVSTLTIQRTQQEDSAVYLCASSLPPQTSGARYFGAGTRLSVL.

This chain uses TRBV28 with TRBJ2-7, with 9 bases matching TRBD1. J was trimmed by 3 bases and V by 1 base; bases with no gene match: 4. The CDR3 loop spans 15 amino acids. Germline V gene data show CDR1 as MDHEN and CDR2 as SYDVKM. CDR3 DNA sequence: TGTGCCAGCAGTTTATACGGGACAGGGAACTACGAGCAGTACTTC. Its translation is CASSLYGTGNYEQYF.

This clone was seen a few times. The rearrangement links TRBV29-1 to TRBJ2-7; TRBD1 matches at 10 bases. The CDR3 is made up of 14 amino acids. The J segment lost 5 bases and the V segment lost 6 bases, leaving 10 bases of the junction unmatched. Looked up from germline, CDR1 is SQVTM and CDR2 is ANQGSEA. The CDR3: CSVRHPGQGNEQYF. The CDR3 DNA reads TGCAGCGTACGCCACCCGGGACAGGGGAACGAGCAGTACTTC.

The chain joins TRBV11-2 to TRBJ2-3; D is possibly TRBD1 (5 bases). Deletions cut 6 bases from V and 5 bases from J, with 24 bases between. CDR1 and CDR2 (germline): SGHAT, FQNNGV. CDR3 length: 17 amino acids. The CDR3 DNA sequence: TGTGCCAGCAGTCACCCCCTCAGGATGGCAGGGTTAGATACGCAGTATTTT. This encodes CASSHPLRMAGLDTQYF.

The chain recombines TRBV7-2 with TRBJ2-5; TRBD2 matches at 11 bases. The J call may not be correct, given that the DNA end is closer to TRBJ2-7. The length of the CDR3 is 15 residues. The germline V gene encodes CDR1 SGHTA and CDR2 FQGNSA. The CDR3 bases are TGTGCCAGCAGCCCGGGACTAGCGGTAACCTACGAGCAGTACTTC. Protein product: CASSPGLAVTYEQYF.

V is TRBV11-2 and J is TRBJ1-1; D gene uncertain. The CDR3 sequence is 12 residues long. Trimming took 3 bases from V and 11 from J, leaving 13 bases between them. Germline assignment: CDR1 SGHAT and CDR2 FQNNGV. The chain's CDR3 is CASSFLGARAFF. The CDR3 DNA is TGTGCCAGCAGCTTCCTCGGCGCGAGGGCTTTCTTT. Based on the CDR3 plus reference TRBV11-2 and TRBJ1-1, the full variable domain is EAGVAQSPRYKIIEKRQSVAFWCNPISGHATLYWYQQILGQGPKLLIQFQNNGVVDDSQLPKDRFSAERLKGVDSTLKIQPAKLEDSAVYLCASSFLGARAFFGQGTRLTVV.

The genes are TRBV6-1 and TRBJ1-1, with D perhaps matching TRBD1 (6 bases). The V and J ends lost 8 bases and 5 bases respectively, with 15 bases between them. Looked up from germline, CDR1 is MNHNS and CDR2 is SASEGT. The CDR3 contains 13 residues. The DNA for the CDR3 is TGTGCCAGCTTCAGGACAGTCACGACTGAAGCTTTCTTT. Its translation: CASFRTVTTEAFF.

The chain joins TRBV10-3 to TRBJ2-3, with 9 nucleotides matching TRBD2. V trimming: 5 bases; J trimming: 4 bases; junction bases outside the gene matches: 7. This CDR3 has 15 amino acids. Germline-derived CDR1 and CDR2 are ENHRY and SYGVKD. CDR3 bases: TGTGCCATCAGTCAAAGGACTAGCGACGCAGATACGCAGTATTTT. This translates into CAISQRTSDADTQYF.

This clone was recorded once. The gene calls are TRBV6-1 and TRBJ2-6, with 7 bases identical to TRBD1. The CDR3 consists of 16 residues. The germline gives CDR1 MNHNS, CDR2 SASEGT. J gave up 8 bases and V 4 bases, and 11 bases lay outside the gene matches. The CDR3 DNA sequence: TGTGCCAGCAGTGCAACCGGGACAGACGATACCAACGTCCTGACTTTC. Translated: CASSATGTDDTNVLTF.

This chain links TRBV28 with TRBJ1-5; 9 bases match TRBD1. Germline V lookup: CDR1 MDHEN, CDR2 SYDVKM. The CDR3 runs to 15 residues. After removal of 5 bases from V and 8 bases from J, the junction contained 10 bases not matched to a gene. The CDR3, as DNA: TGTGCCAGCAGTCCCCAGACAGGGGGAGTTAAGCCCCAGCATTTT. This encodes CASSPQTGGVKPQHF.

This clone has just a few counts. The chain has TRBV7-3 and TRBJ2-3, with D perhaps matching TRBD1 (6 bases). The CDR3 contains 15 residues. Germline V gives CDR1 SGHTA, CDR2 FQGTGA. The ends were cut back, 3 bases at V and 2 bases at J, with 12 bases in the middle. CDR3 DNA: TGTGCCAGCAGCTTGCAGGGGTCTTACACAGATACGCAGTATTTT. Amino acids: CASSLQGSYTDTQYF.

V gene TRBV6-1 combines with J gene TRBJ1-5; D may be TRBD1 (5 bases). Looked up from germline, CDR1 is MNHNS and CDR2 is SASEGT. Trimming shortened V by 6 bases and J by 5 bases, and 14 bases separated the two germline ends. CDR3 size: 14 residues. The CDR3 loop is CASSPGQFYQPQHF. The CDR3 DNA reads TGTGCCAGCAGCCCAGGGCAGTTTTATCAGCCCCAGCATTTT.

This chain joins TRBV5-1 and TRBJ2-5, with D tentatively TRBD2 (6 bases). The J call may be faulty, since TRBJ2-7 better matches the DNA end. Germline V gene lookup returns CDR1 SGHRS and CDR2 YFSETQ. The CDR3 contains 13 residues. CDR3 DNA: TGCGCCAGCAGCTTGGAGGGACTGTACGAGCAGTACTTC. This encodes CASSLEGLYEQYF.

The J gene is TRBJ2-5, the V gene TRBV19; 10 bases fit TRBD1. The junction had 3 bases not matched to a gene; V was cut back by 1 base and J by 1 base. The CDR3 has 16 amino acids. The germline CDR1 and CDR2 sequences are LNHDA and SQIVND (reference sequence). The CDR3 protein is CASSIGQGAPQETQYF. The CDR3 region has the DNA TGTGCCAGTAGTATAGGACAGGGGGCTCCCCAAGAGACCCAGTACTTC. The variable domain in full, with the rest retrieved from reference TRBV19 and TRBJ2-5, is DGGITQSPKYLFRKEGQNVTLSCEQNLNHDAMYWYRQDPGQGLRLIYYSQIVNDFQKGDIAEGYSVSREKKESFPLTVTSAQKNPTAFYLCASSIGQGAPQETQYFGPGTRLLVL.

This chain uses TRBV7-2 with TRBJ1-2; D perhaps matches TRBD1 (5 bases). The V and J ends lost 3 bases and 4 bases respectively, with 6 bases between them. The CDR3 is made up of 12 amino acids. Germline lookup yields CDR1 SGHTA and CDR2 FQGNSA. The chain's CDR3 is CASSLDIYGYTF. CDR3 nucleotides: TGTGCCAGCAGCTTGGACATCTATGGCTACACCTTC.